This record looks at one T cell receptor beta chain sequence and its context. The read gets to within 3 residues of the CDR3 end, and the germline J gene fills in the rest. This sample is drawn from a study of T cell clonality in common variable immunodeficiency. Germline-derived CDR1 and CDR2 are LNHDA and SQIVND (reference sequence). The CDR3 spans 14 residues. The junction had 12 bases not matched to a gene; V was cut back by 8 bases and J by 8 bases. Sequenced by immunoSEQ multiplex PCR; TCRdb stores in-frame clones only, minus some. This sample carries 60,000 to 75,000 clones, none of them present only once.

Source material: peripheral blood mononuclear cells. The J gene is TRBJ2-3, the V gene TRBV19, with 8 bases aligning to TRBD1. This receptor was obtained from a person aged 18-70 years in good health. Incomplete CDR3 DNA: TGTGCCAGTCAGGGGGCGCGGGGATTGGGTACG. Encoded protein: CASQGARGLGT. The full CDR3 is CASQGARGLGTQYF.